The present TCR beta chain was sequenced within a study of blood T cell repertoires in COVID-19. Study at large: Specimens from acute and convalescent COVID-19 originated in the United States, Italy and Spain.

Trimming removed 1 base from V and 8 bases from J; junction bases left unmatched: 8. Germline CDR1 is SGHAT and CDR2 is FQNNGV. The CDR3 totals 16 residues. As processed by the authors: From reference gene primer amplification, estimates of nucleated cell counts were derived. Libraries were prepared by immunoSEQ multiplex PCR; TCRdb keeps only in-frame clonotypes and omits some of them. V and J calls and clone size are given by that table; D and trimming were obtained from the DNA. The sample contains about 90,000 clones, approximately 83% of which appear only once. The V call is TRBV11-2, the J call TRBJ2-1, with 10 bases matching TRBD1. The clonotype comes from a man aged 55 to 70 with acute or convalescent COVID-19. Source material: peripheral blood. The CDR3 DNA follows: TGTGCCAGCAGCTTAGCATGGACAGGGGGGATCTATGAGCAGTTCTTC. Protein product: CASSLAWTGGIYEQFF.